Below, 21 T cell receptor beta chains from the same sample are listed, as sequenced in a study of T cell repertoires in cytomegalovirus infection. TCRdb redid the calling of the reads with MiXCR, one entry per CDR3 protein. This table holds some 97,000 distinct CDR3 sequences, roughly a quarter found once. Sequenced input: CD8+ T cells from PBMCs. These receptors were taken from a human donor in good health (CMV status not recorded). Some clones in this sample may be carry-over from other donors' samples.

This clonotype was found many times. In DNA form, the CDR3 reads TGTGCCAGCAGCTTAGCTACGTACGAGCAGTACTTC. Its protein product is CASSLATYEQYF. The chain uses TRBV7-9 and TRBJ2-7; no clear D. CDR3 size: 12 residues. Germline V gene sequence: CDR1 SEHNR, CDR2 FQNEAQ (reference sequence). Trimming took off 0 bases at V and 4 bases at J, with 4 bases between the two ends.

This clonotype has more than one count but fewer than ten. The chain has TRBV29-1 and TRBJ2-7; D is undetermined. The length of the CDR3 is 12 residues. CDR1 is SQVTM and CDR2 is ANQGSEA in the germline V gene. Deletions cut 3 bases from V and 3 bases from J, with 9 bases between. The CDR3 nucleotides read TGCAGCGTTGAGGATTCCCTCTACGAGCAGTACTTC. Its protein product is CSVEDSLYEQYF.

The CDR3 sequence: CASSTREGGTDTQYF. DNA for the CDR3: TGTGCCAGCAGTACCCGGGAGGGTGGCACAGATACGCAGTATTTT. The chain recombines TRBV6-5 with TRBJ2-3; 8 bases fit TRBD2. The CDR3 runs 15 residues. Germline assignment: CDR1 MNHEY and CDR2 SVGAGI. Trimming at V came to 5 bases and at J to 1 base, leaving 5 bases not matched to a gene.

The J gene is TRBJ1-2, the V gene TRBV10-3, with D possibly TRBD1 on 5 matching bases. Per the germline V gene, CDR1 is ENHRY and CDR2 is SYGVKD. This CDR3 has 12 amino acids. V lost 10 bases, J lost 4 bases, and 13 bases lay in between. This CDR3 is CANFGATYGYTF. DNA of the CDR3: TGTGCCAATTTCGGGGCAACCTATGGCTACACCTTC.

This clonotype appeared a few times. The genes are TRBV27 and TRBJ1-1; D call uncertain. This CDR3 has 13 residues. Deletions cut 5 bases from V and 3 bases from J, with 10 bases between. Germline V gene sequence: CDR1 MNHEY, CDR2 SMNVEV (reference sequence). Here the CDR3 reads CASSLIRYTEAFF. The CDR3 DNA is TGTGCCAGCAGTCTCATTAGGTACACTGAAGCTTTCTTT.

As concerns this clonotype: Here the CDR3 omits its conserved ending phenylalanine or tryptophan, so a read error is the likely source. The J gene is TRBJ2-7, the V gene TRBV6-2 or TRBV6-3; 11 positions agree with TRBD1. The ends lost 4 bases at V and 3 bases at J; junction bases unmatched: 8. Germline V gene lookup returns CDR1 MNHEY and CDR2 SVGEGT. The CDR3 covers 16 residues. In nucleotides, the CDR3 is TGTGCCAGCAGTTTCCTCCGGGACAGGGGGTACTACGAGCAGTACTCC. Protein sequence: CASSFLRDRGYYEQYS.

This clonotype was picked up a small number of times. CDR3 sequence (DNA): TGCGCCAGCAGCTTGTCTCAGGGAAGTACTGAAGCTTTCTTT. Translated, it gives CASSLSQGSTEAFF. The chain couples TRBV5-1 to TRBJ1-1, with a tentative D call TRBD1 (5 bases). CDR3 length: 14 residues. V lost 1 base and J lost 5, with 12 bases in between. CDR1 and CDR2 (germline): SGHRS, YFSETQ.

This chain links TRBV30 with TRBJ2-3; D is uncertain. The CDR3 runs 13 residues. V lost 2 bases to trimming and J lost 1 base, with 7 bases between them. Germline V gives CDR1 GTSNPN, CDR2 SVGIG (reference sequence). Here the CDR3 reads CAWSTRGTDTQYF. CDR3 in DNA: TGTGCCTGGAGTACAAGGGGCACAGATACGCAGTATTTT.

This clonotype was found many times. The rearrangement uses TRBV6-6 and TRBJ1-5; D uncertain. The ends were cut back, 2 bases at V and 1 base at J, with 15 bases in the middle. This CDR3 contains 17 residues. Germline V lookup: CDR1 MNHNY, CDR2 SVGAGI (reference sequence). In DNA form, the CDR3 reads TGTGCCAGCAGTTACCGGCAGCTTGAGGGAAGCAATCAGCCCCAGCATTTT. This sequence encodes CASSYRQLEGSNQPQHF.

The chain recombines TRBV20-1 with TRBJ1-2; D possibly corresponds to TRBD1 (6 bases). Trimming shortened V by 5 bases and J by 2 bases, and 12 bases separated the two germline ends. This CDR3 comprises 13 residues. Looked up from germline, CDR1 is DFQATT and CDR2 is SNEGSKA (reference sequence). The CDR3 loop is CSAADRTNYGYTF. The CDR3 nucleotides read TGCAGTGCTGCCGACAGGACCAACTATGGCTACACCTTC.

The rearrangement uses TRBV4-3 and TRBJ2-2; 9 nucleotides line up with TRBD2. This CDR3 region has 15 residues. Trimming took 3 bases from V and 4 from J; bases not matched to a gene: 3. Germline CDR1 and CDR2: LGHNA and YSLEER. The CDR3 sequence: CASSHTRGGTGELFF. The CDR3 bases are TGCGCCAGCAGCCACACGCGGGGGGGCACCGGGGAGCTGTTTTTT.

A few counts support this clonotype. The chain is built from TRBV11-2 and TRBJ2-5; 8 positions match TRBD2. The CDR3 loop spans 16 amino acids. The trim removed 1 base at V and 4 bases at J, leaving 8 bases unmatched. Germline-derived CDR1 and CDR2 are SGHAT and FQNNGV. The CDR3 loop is CASSLGGVAGTETQYF. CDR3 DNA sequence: TGTGCCAGCAGCTTAGGAGGAGTAGCGGGAACAGAGACCCAGTACTTC.

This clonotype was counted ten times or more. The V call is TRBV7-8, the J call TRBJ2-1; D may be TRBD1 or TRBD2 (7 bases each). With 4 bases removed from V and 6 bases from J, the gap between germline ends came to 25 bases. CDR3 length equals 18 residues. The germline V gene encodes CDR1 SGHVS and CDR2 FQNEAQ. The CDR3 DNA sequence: TGTGCCAGCAGCTCCGCTTACCCAGGGGGGTTAGCGGGCAATGAGCAGTTCTTC. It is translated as CASSSAYPGGLAGNEQFF.

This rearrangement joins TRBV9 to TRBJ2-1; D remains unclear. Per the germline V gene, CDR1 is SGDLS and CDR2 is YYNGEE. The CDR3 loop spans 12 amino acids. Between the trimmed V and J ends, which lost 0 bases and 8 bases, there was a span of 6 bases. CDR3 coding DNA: TGTGCCAGCAGCGTAGGTGGGCATGAGCAGTTCTTC. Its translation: CASSVGGHEQFF.

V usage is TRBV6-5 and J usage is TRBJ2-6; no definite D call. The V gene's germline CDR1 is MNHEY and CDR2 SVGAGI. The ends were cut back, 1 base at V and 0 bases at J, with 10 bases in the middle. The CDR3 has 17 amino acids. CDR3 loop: CASSYLGPDSGANVLTF. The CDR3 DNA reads TGTGCCAGCAGTTACTTGGGTCCGGACTCTGGGGCCAACGTCCTGACTTTC.

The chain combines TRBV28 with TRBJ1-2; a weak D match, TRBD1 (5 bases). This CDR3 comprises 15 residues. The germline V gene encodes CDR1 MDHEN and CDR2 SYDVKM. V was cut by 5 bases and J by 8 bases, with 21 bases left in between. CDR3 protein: CASSLAGYRIEGYTF. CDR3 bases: TGTGCCAGCAGTCTGGCAGGGTATAGAATAGAGGGCTACACCTTC.

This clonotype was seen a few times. Written as DNA, the CDR3 is TGTGCCAGCAGCTTAGGGGTCCCCAGTCAGCCCCAGCATTTT. This translates into CASSLGVPSQPQHF. The chain has TRBV7-2 and TRBJ1-5, with D uncertain. CDR1 is SGHTA, CDR2 FQGNSA, per germline. The CDR3 contains 14 residues. V lost 1 base and J 6 bases, leaving 10 bases between the germline ends.

The CDR3 coding sequence is TGTGCCAGCAGCGACCCGGGGGCTAGCGGGAGTTCGGTATCCTACAATGAGCAGTTCTTC. Translating it yields CASSDPGASGSSVSYNEQFF. The rearrangement joins TRBV27 to TRBJ2-1, with TRBD2 matching over 10 bases. V lost 6 bases to trimming and J lost 1 base; unmatched junction nucleotides: 18. The CDR3 extends over 20 amino acids. Germline V gene lookup returns CDR1 MNHEY and CDR2 SMNVEV (reference sequence).

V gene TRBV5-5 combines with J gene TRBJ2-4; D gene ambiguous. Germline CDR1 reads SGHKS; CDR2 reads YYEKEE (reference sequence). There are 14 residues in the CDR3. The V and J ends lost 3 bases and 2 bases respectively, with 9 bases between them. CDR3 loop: CASSSILTKNIQYF. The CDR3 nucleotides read TGTGCCAGCAGCTCCATCCTAACCAAAAACATTCAGTACTTC.

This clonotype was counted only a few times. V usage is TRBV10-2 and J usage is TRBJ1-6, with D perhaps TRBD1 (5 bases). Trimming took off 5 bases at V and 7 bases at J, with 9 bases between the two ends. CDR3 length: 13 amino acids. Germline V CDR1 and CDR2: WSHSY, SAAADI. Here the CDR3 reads CASSRDGNSPLHF. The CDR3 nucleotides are TGCGCCAGCAGTAGGGACGGAAATTCACCCCTCCACTTT.

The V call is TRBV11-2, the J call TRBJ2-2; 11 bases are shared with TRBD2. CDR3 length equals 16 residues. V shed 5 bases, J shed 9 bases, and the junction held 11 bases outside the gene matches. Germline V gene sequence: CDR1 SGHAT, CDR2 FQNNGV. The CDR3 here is CASSHVAGGPRWELFF. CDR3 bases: TGTGCCAGCAGCCACGTAGCGGGAGGGCCGAGATGGGAGCTGTTTTTT.